This entry is about one T cell receptor beta chain. Which antigen it targets is not known. Base qualities are not at hand, and no much larger clone is one base apart. The sample belongs to a study of shared clonotypes between healthy human individuals (dated by TCRdb to about 2020). Regarding the complete study: A few men and two women, aged 18 to 49 years, made up the cohort. Between about 0.94 and 8.9 billion PBMCs per donor were obtained by leukapheresis. Libraries were prepared and TCR repertoires were sequenced by different laboratories using diverse techniques, in order to increase sequencing depth and limit assay-specific biases. The study deeply sequenced blood TCR repertoires of about 5 healthy adults to estimate repertoire size and the extent of clonotype sharing between individuals. Per donor, three plates each were used for CD4 naive and CD4 memory, two for CD8 naive, and one for CD8 memory.

The donors were healthy, HIV-negative adults who had no recently reported acute infections or vaccinations. All donors were Caucasian adults living in Nashville, Tennessee, USA. CD4+ T cells were enriched through magnetic negative selection, after which naive cells were positively selected on CD45RA and the remaining negative fraction served as the memory subset. Blood was collected by leukapheresis, and PBMCs were isolated by Ficoll-Histopaque density gradient centrifugation and then cryopreserved in liquid nitrogen vapor phase. Analytical flow cytometry was used to check the purity and quantity of each magnetically sorted T cell population. Genomic DNA was isolated from each sorted fraction and quantified by UV absorbance on a Nanodrop 2000c. TCR CDR3 regions were amplified from genomic DNA by multiplex PCR using the deep immunoSEQ assay. For each cell subset, the extracted genomic DNA was distributed evenly across all wells of several immunoSEQ 96-well plates, and each plate served as one replicate. Each replicate PCR for sorted subsets received about 220 ng genomic DNA, equal to roughly 30,000 T cell genomes. Purified libraries were measured with a Qubit 3.0 fluorometer, size-checked on a Bioanalyzer 2100, and measured again with the KAPA Library Quantification kit. Each immunoSEQ 96-well plate was sequenced on its own single-read 150-cycle Illumina NextSeq 550 flow cell. The paper's processing steps were these. Because only junctional sequences without quality scores were contained in the immunoSEQ output, filtering matching that applied to full-length reads could not be performed. Sequences were annotated with PyIR, a Python wrapper for IgBLAST v1.9, using IMGT germline references to assign V/J genes and CDR3. Reads with weak V/J assignments (E-value above 1e-6), missing CDR3, stop codons, out-of-frame junctions, or ambiguous translated residues were removed. V3J clonotypes were defined by identical inferred V gene, J gene, and CDR3 amino acid sequence. Percentage overlap between repertoires was computed as shared unique clonotypes divided by the size of the smaller repertoire. Repertoire richness was assessed with RTK rarefaction, the Chao1 estimator, and Recon v2.1 estimates of unobserved clonotypes. For all TCRbeta clonotypes obtained by the gDNA method from four donors, generation probabilities were computed with OLGA. Held by TCRdb, this immuneACCESS table contains in-frame sequences only and omits some clones. Under half of the omission traces to an unresolved V gene where checked; the cause of the rest is unknown. V and J calls and clone size are copied from that table; D and trimming were computed from the DNA. The sample records over a million clones, more than 95% of which are singletons. Of the sample, about 1% is held by the ten largest clones.

Results the study describes overall, beyond this receptor: Estimated clonotype richness was generally larger for naive than for memory subsets. Incomplete sequencing was indicated by rarefaction of sorted-subset datasets, despite the large sequencing depth. Compared with non-shared clonotypes, the clonotypes found in all four sorted-subset donors had higher generation probabilities. Based on pairwise subsampling, the degree of clonotype sharing among donors was expected to be affected by sequencing depth. About 5% of naive CD4, around 3.6% of naive CD8, 2.3% of memory CD4, and about 0.4% of memory CD8 clonotypes were shared across several donors. The small number of donors limited the genetic and exposure-history diversity represented. Sampling was restricted to blood, and TCR repertoires in tissue are likely to differ from TCR repertoires in blood.

The sequencing input was naive CD4+ T cells sorted from blood. According to the study, the label for this sample's cell subset or site signals: CD45RA+ positively selected. This receptor was identified in a man aged 25-40 years in good health.

The CDR3 protein is CASRGWGSNTEAFF. The nucleotides are TGTGCCAGTAGGGGGTGGGGCTCGAACACTGAAGCTTTCTTT. The rearranged segments are TRBV19 and TRBJ1-1; matching of 5 bases hints at TRBD1 as the D gene. CDR1 and CDR2 (LNHDA, SQIVND) derive from the germline V gene (reference sequence). The cysteine opens and the phenylalanine closes a CDR3 of 14 amino acids. Only the CDR3 part of the read is kept: 42 bases, read in frame from the first base. V gives up 6 bases and J gives up 1 base, and the segment between their germline ends measures 12 bases.